This T cell receptor (beta chain) derives from a study of regulatory T cells in long-lasting Graves disease. Broader study findings: A limited number of samples was an acknowledged limitation.

CDR3-region Arm-PCR and iRepertoire HTBI primers produced the TCR beta libraries. TCRdb re-called the multiplex PCR reads through MiXCR, storing one row per CDR3 protein. This sample has some 250,000 distinct CDR3 sequences; 20% occur once, and the top ten carry approximately 13%. Specified time point: newly diagnosed GD, antithyroid drugs for less than 3 months. Extracted PBMC RNA gave rise to the TCR library. At least ten counts were recorded for this clonotype. The antigen is undetermined. Here the sequenced sample was peripheral blood mononuclear cells (PBMCs), taken at new diagnosis, from a patient treated with antithyroid drugs. This TCR came from a female donor with Graves disease.

The CDR3 sequence is CSAVARGGSLGTTDTQYF. The CDR3, as DNA: TGCAGTGCGGTAGCGCGGGGGGGAAGTCTGGGCACAACAGATACGCAGTATTTT. This rearrangement joins TRBV20-1 to TRBJ2-3; 9 bases agree with TRBD2. Germline loops: CDR1 DFQATT, CDR2 SNEGSKA (reference sequence). V shed 6 bases and J 3 bases; nucleotides not matched to a gene: 19. The CDR3 consists of 18 residues.